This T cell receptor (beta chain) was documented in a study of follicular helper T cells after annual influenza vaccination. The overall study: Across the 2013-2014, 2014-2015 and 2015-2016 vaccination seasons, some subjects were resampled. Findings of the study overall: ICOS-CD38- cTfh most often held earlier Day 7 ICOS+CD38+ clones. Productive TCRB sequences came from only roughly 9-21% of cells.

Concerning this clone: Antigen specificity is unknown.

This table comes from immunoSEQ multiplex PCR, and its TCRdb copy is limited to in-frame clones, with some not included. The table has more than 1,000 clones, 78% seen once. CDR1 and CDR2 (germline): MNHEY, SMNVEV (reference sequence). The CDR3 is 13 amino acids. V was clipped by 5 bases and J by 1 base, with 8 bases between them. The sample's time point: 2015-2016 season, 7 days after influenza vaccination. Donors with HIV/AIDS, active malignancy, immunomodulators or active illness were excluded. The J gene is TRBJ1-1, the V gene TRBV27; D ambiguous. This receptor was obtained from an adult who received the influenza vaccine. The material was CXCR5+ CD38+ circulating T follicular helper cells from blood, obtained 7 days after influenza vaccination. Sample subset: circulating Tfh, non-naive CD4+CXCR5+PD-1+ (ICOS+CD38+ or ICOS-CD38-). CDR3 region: CASSLYSNTEAFF. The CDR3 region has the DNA TGTGCCAGCAGTCTATACTCGAACACTGAAGCTTTCTTT.